A selection of T cell receptor beta chains follows, all from one sample in a study of CD8 T cells in Susac syndrome. TCRdb recomputed calls from the immunoSEQ multiplex PCR reads with MiXCR, one row per CDR3 protein. The table has 70,000 to 100,000 distinct CDR3 sequences, around 96% seen once; the top ten hold about 0.68%. Source material: CD8+ T cells from PBMCs. Receptors originate from a human donor with Susac syndrome. Both conserved end residues are part of each CDR3. The D gene is left open where the match is weak. Part of the rows lack a size; the others show once, few, many or a class for expanded clones.

j_gene: TRBJ1-1; v_gene: TRBV5-4; abundance: NA; d_gene: NA; CDR3aa: CASGKRGENTEAFF; CDR3nt: TGTGCCAGCGGAAAGAGGGGGGAGAACACTGAAGCTTTCTTT
j_gene: TRBJ2-3; v_gene: TRBV6-2/TRBV6-3; abundance: NA; d_gene: TRBD2; CDR3aa: CASSSGTSGGADTQYF; CDR3nt: TGTGCCAGCAGTTCCGGGACTAGCGGGGGGGCTGATACGCAGTATTTT
j_gene: TRBJ2-1; v_gene: TRBV27; abundance: NA; d_gene: NA; CDR3aa: CASSVNRVNEQFF; CDR3nt: TGTGCCAGCAGTGTAAACAGGGTCAATGAGCAGTTCTTC
j_gene: TRBJ2-3; v_gene: TRBV5-4; abundance: NA; d_gene: NA; CDR3aa: CASSPLRGRSTDTQYF; CDR3nt: TGTGCCAGCAGCCCTCTTCGGGGCCGTAGCACAGATACGCAGTATTTT
j_gene: TRBJ2-7; v_gene: TRBV4-2; abundance: NA; d_gene: TRBD1; CDR3aa: CASSPQPTGSSYEQYF; CDR3nt: TGTGCCAGCAGCCCCCAACCGACAGGGAGCTCCTACGAGCAGTACTTC
j_gene: TRBJ1-2; v_gene: TRBV30; abundance: NA; d_gene: TRBD1; CDR3aa: CAWSVRSGGGYTF; CDR3nt: TGTGCCTGGAGTGTAAGGTCAGGGGGTGGCTACACCTTC
j_gene: TRBJ2-5; v_gene: TRBV6-4; abundance: NA; d_gene: TRBD1; CDR3aa: CASGTGRPGETQYF; CDR3nt: TGTGCCAGCGGGACAGGGCGGCCTGGGGAGACCCAGTACTTC
j_gene: TRBJ2-7; v_gene: TRBV4-1; abundance: NA; d_gene: NA; CDR3aa: CASSLYEQYF; CDR3nt: TGCGCCAGCAGCCTCTACGAGCAGTACTTC
j_gene: TRBJ2-1; v_gene: TRBV27; abundance: NA; d_gene: TRBD2; CDR3aa: CASSLDGGAYNEQFF; CDR3nt: TGTGCCAGCAGTTTGGACGGGGGGGCCTACAATGAGCAGTTCTTC
j_gene: TRBJ1-6; v_gene: TRBV7-2; abundance: NA; d_gene: TRBD1; CDR3aa: CASSLRGQRNSPLHF; CDR3nt: TGTGCCAGCAGCTTAAGGGGACAGCGGAATTCACCCCTCCACTTT
j_gene: TRBJ2-1; v_gene: TRBV29-1; abundance: NA; d_gene: TRBD2; CDR3aa: CSVTSLGGGGNEQFF; CDR3nt: TGCAGCGTAACCTCCCTGGGTGGGGGGGGTAATGAGCAGTTCTTC
j_gene: TRBJ2-6; v_gene: TRBV30; abundance: NA; d_gene: NA; CDR3aa: CAWSVSGSGANVLTF; CDR3nt: TGTGCCTGGAGTGTATCCGGGTCTGGGGCCAACGTCCTGACTTTC
j_gene: TRBJ1-2; v_gene: TRBV28; abundance: once; d_gene: NA; CDR3aa: CASGTQLNVINYGYTF; CDR3nt: TGTGCCAGCGGTACGCAGCTAAACGTTATTAACTATGGCTACACCTTC
j_gene: TRBJ2-5; v_gene: TRBV7-2; abundance: NA; d_gene: TRBD2; CDR3aa: CASSLTSGGETQYF; CDR3nt: TGTGCCAGCAGCTTGACTAGCGGGGGTGAGACCCAGTACTTC
j_gene: TRBJ2-7; v_gene: TRBV5-1; abundance: NA; d_gene: NA; CDR3aa: CASSSTNGEQYF; CDR3nt: TGCGCCAGCAGCTCCACCAACGGTGAGCAGTACTTC
j_gene: TRBJ2-1; v_gene: TRBV20-1; abundance: once; d_gene: NA; CDR3aa: CSALRVTYNEQFF; CDR3nt: TGCAGTGCCCTCAGGGTCACCTACAATGAGCAGTTCTTC
j_gene: TRBJ2-7; v_gene: TRBV4-1; abundance: NA; d_gene: NA; CDR3aa: CASSQGSYYEQYF; CDR3nt: TGCGCCAGCAGCCAAGGAAGCTACTACGAGCAGTACTTC
j_gene: TRBJ2-5; v_gene: TRBV29-1; abundance: once; d_gene: TRBD2; CDR3aa: CSVLGLSQETQYF; CDR3nt: TGCAGCGTCCTGGGACTAAGCCAAGAGACCCAGTACTTC
j_gene: TRBJ2-7; v_gene: TRBV20-1; abundance: NA; d_gene: NA; CDR3aa: CSARDRQKHYEQYF; CDR3nt: TGCAGTGCTAGAGATCGGCAGAAACACTACGAGCAGTACTTC
j_gene: TRBJ2-5; v_gene: TRBV4-3; abundance: NA; d_gene: TRBD1; CDR3aa: CASSQRELRQGHGTQYF; CDR3nt: TGCGCCAGCAGCCAACGCGAACTTCGACAGGGACATGGGACCCAGTACTTC
j_gene: TRBJ1-6; v_gene: TRBV2; abundance: NA; d_gene: TRBD1; CDR3aa: CASSVGDSNSPLHF; CDR3nt: TGTGCCAGCAGCGTAGGGGACAGTAATTCACCCCTCCACTTT
j_gene: TRBJ1-6; v_gene: TRBV6-5; abundance: NA; d_gene: NA; CDR3aa: CASSEGFRSPLHF; CDR3nt: TGTGCCAGCAGTGAAGGGTTTCGGTCACCCCTCCACTTT
j_gene: TRBJ1-6; v_gene: TRBV3-1; abundance: NA; d_gene: NA; CDR3aa: CASSPGLFSTPLHF; CDR3nt: TGTGCCAGCAGCCCGGGACTCTTTTCGACACCCCTCCACTTT